This T cell receptor beta chain was sequenced for a study of tumor and adjacent non-tumor tissue in lung cancer (dated by TCRdb to 2016 to 2019). Study-level background: The cohort included roughly 11 adenocarcinoma, a couple of squamous cell carcinoma and 1 small cell lung cancer patients. Among the 15 or so patients, ages ranged from about 31 to 76 years, about 10 were men and 5 were women, and disease was TNM stage I to III. In total, sequencing yielded 125,075,908 productive TCRbeta reads, which works out to an average of approximately 4.2 million reads per sample. Bulk TCRbeta repertoires were compared between lung tumor tissue and matched distant non-tumor lung tissue obtained from 15 lung cancer patients. A few dozen paired specimens, one tumor and one normal lung sample per patient, were profiled by TCRbeta CDR3 sequencing.

Overall study results and their limits: The sequencing platform is not named in the methods, and unique molecular identifiers are not mentioned. Significantly higher TCR diversity was found in younger patients, and higher tumor TCR diversity was associated with shorter overall and disease-free survival. In normal lung, the top 100 clones accounted for a significantly larger cumulative share of the repertoire than in tumor tissue. Tumor tissue showed significantly higher TCR diversity (inverse Simpson) than normal lung tissue, at 431.37 vs 166.20 (P = 0.0075, Mann-Whitney U test). The cohort had only 15 or so patients, and the authors noted that larger samples and more detailed clinical data are needed. Peripheral blood was not sequenced, so blood TCRbeta repertoires in these lung cancer patients were not examined.

The library came from multiplex PCR. The sample was run on an Illumina HiSeq 2500. TCRbeta libraries were constructed through three rounds of nested PCR with primers (Table S4) according to protocols modified from ARM-PCR. PCR products of 200-500 bp were gel-excised and purified with the QIAquick gel extraction kit before sequencing. For the original study's pipeline: Trimmomatic was used to clean the reads, FLASH was used to merge the reads into complete CDR3 sequences, and MiTCR was used to assign the reads to V(D)J germline segments. Clonal diversity was computed as the inverse Simpson's index with VDJtools. In-frame sequences without a premature stop codon were defined as productive reads. In-frame beta chains were kept once TCRdb had trimmed the public reads at Q25 with fastp and called clones with MiXCR. Here each entry gathers all rows of one CDR3 protein and keeps the most common genes and DNA. These V and J calls rely on TCRdb rather than the paper's analysis. The sample records over 130,000 distinct CDR3 sequences, approximately 64% of which are singletons. The top ten clonotypes cover about 20% of the sample.

Clipping removes 6 bases from V and 3 bases from J, with 13 as the unmatched junction base count. The germline V gene encodes CDR1 DFQATT and CDR2 SNEGSKA (reference sequence). Inclusive of the bounding cysteine and phenylalanine, the CDR3 is 15 residues long. Just CDR3 DNA is preserved here, 45 bases in frame from base 1. In its sample, this clonotype was seen many times. What antigen it recognizes has not been identified. Qualities for individual bases were not recorded, and no much larger clone is one base off. RNA was isolated from bulk unsorted tissue, and RNA quality was assessed with a NanoDrop ND-1000 and an Agilent 2100. Newly diagnosed lung cancer patients without prior chemotherapy who had been admitted for thoracic surgery in China between August and November 2014 were enrolled as donors. Patients with previous radiotherapy or chemotherapy, or with another concurrent cancer, were excluded from the study. Pieces of surgical tissue measuring about 1-2.1 cm3 were kept in RNAlater solution and stored at -80 degrees C until use.

This receptor chain uses TRBV20-1 and TRBJ2-5; 7 nucleotides in the junction match TRBD2. Sequencing input: lung tumor tissue. The origin of this receptor is a man aged 55 to 70 with small cell lung cancer. The DNA sequence is given as TGCAGTGCCCGCGGCGGGAGCGTGGTGGAAGAGACCCAGTACTTC. The encoded protein is CSARGGSVVEETQYF.